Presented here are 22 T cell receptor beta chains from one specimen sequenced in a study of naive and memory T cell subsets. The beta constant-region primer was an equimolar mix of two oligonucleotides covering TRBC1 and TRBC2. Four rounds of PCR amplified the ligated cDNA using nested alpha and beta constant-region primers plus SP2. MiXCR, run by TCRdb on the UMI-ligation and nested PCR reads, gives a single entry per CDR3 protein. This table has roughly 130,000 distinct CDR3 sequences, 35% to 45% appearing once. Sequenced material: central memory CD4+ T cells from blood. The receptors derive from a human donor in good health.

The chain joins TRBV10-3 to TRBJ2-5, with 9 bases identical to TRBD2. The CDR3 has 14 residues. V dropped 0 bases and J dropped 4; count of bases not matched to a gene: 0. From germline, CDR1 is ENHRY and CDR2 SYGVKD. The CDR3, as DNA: TGTGCCATCAGTGAGTCTAGCGGGAGAGAGACCCAGTACTTC. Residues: CAISESSGRETQYF.

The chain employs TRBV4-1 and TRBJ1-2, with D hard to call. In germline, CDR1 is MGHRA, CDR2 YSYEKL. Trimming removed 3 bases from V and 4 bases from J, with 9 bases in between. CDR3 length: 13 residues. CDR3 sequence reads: CASSQTGAYGYTF. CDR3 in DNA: TGCGCCAGCAGCCAGACGGGAGCCTATGGCTACACCTTC.

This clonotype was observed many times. The CDR3 nucleotides read TGCAGTGCAGATGATCCAGGGACAGGTAGAAAGACCCAGTACTTC. This sequence encodes CSADDPGTGRKTQYF. The J gene is TRBJ2-5, the V gene TRBV20-1; 8 nucleotides align to TRBD1. V lost 6 bases to trimming and J lost 6 bases; unmatched junction nucleotides: 15. The CDR3 spans 15 residues. Germline CDR1 reads DFQATT; CDR2 reads SNEGSKA (reference sequence).

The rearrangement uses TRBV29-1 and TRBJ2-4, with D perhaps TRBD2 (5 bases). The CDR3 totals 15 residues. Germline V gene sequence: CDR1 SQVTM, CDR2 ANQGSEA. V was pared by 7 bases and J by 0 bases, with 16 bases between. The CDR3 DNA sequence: TGCAGCGCCCGAGGAGGTGAGGGAGCCAAAAACATTCAGTACTTC. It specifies CSARGGEGAKNIQYF.

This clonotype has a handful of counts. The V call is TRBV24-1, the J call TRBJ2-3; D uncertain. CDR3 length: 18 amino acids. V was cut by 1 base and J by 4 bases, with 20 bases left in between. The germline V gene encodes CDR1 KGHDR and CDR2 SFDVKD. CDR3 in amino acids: CATSDFPSTDRGPDTQYF. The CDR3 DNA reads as TGTGCCACCAGTGATTTCCCCAGTACGGACCGCGGCCCAGATACGCAGTATTTT.

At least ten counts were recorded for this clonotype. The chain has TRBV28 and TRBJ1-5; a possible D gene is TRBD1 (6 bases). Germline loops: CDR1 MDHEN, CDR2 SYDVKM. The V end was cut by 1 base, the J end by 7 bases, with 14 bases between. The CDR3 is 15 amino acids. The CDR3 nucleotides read TGTGCCAGCAGTTTATCCAGGGGCTTGGGGCAGCCCCAGCATTTT. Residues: CASSLSRGLGQPQHF.

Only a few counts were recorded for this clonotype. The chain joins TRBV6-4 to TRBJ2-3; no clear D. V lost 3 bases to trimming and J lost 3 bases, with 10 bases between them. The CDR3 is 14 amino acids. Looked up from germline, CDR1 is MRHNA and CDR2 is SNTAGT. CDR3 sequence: CASSDSARTDTQYF. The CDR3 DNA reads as TGTGCCAGCAGTGATAGTGCTAGGACAGATACGCAGTATTTT.

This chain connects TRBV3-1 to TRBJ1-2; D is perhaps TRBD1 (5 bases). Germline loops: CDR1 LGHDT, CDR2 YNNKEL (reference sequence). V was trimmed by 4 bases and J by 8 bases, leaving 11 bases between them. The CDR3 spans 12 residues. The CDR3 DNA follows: TGTGCCAGCAGCCCTTCCGGGGGAGGCTACACCTTC. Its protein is CASSPSGGGYTF. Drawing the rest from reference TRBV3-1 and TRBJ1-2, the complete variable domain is DTAVSQTPKYLVTQMGNDKSIKCEQNLGHDTMYWYKQDSKKFLKIMFSYNNKELIINETVPNRFSPKSPDKAHLNLHINSLELGDSAVYFCASSPSGGGYTFGSGTRLTVV.

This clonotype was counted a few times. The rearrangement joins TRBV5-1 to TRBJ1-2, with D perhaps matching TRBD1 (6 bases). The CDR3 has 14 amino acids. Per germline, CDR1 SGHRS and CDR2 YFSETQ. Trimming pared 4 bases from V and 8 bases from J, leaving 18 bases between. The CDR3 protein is CASSLQGSSGGYTF. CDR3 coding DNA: TGCGCCAGCAGCCTCCAGGGGAGTTCGGGAGGCTACACCTTC.

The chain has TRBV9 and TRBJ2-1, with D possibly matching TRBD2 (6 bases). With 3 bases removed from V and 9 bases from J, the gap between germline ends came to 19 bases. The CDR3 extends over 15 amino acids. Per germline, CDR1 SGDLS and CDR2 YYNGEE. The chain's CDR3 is CASSAGGLLGGEQFF. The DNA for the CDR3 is TGTGCCAGCAGCGCCGGGGGACTCCTTGGGGGTGAGCAGTTCTTC.

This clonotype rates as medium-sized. In DNA form, the CDR3 reads TGTGCCAGCAGTATGGGCCCTAGCACAGATACGCAGTATTTT. Its translation: CASSMGPSTDTQYF. The chain employs TRBV6-5 and TRBJ2-3; no reliable D call. V was clipped by 5 bases and J by 0 bases, with 9 bases between them. The CDR3 contains 14 residues. CDR1 is MNHEY, CDR2 SVGAGI, per germline.

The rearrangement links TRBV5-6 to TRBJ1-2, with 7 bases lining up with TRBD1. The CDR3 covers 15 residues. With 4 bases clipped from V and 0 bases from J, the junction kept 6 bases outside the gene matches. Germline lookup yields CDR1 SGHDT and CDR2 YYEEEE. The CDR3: CASSGRDSANYGYTF. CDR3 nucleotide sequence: TGTGCCAGCAGCGGCCGGGACAGCGCTAACTATGGCTACACCTTC.

This CDR3 is CASSIRGRETQYF. The CDR3, as DNA: TGTGCCAGTAGTATAAGGGGCAGAGAGACCCAGTACTTC. This chain links TRBV19 with TRBJ2-5; D is perhaps TRBD1 (5 bases). Germline V gene lookup returns CDR1 LNHDA and CDR2 SQIVND (reference sequence). The CDR3 totals 13 residues. V was shortened by 2 bases and J by 4 bases, with 8 bases between the two germline ends.

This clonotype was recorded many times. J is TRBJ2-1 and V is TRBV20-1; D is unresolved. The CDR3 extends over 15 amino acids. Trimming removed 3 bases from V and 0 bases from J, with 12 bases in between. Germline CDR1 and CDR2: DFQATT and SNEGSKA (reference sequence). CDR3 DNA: TGCAGTGCTAGTTCTATACCGAGCTCCTACAATGAGCAGTTCTTC. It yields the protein CSASSIPSSYNEQFF.

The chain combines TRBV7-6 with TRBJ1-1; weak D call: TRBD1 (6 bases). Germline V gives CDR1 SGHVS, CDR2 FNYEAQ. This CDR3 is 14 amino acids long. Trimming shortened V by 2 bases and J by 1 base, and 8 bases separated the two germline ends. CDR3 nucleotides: TGTGCCAGCAGCTTAACACAGGGGAACACTGAAGCTTTCTTT. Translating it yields CASSLTQGNTEAFF.

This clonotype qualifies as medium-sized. For the CDR3, the DNA is TGCAGTGCTTTCGGACAGGGTAGAGAAAAACTGTTTTTT. This sequence encodes CSAFGQGREKLFF. This sequence joins TRBV20-1 and TRBJ1-4; 8 bases are shared with TRBD1. CDR1 is DFQATT, CDR2 SNEGSKA, per germline (reference sequence). There are 13 residues in the CDR3. V was pared by 5 bases and J by 8 bases, with 7 bases of the junction left unmatched.

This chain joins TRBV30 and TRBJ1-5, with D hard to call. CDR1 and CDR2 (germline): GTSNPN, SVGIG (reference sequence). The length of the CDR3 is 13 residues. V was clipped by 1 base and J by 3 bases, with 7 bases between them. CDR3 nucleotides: TGTGCCTGGAGTGGTGGGGACAATCAGCCCCAGCATTTT. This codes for CAWSGGDNQPQHF.

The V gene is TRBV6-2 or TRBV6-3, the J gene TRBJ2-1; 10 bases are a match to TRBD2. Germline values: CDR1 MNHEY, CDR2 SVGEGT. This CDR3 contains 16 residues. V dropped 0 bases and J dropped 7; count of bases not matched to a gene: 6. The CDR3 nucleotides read TGTGCCAGCAGTTACTCTAGCGGGAGGACCATAAATGAGCAGTTCTTC. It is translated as CASSYSSGRTINEQFF.

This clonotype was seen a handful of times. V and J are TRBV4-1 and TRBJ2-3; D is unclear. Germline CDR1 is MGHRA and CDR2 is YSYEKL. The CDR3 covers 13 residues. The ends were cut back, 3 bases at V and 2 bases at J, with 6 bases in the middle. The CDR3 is CASSQANTDTQYF. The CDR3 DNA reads TGCGCCAGCAGCCAGGCGAACACAGATACGCAGTATTTT.

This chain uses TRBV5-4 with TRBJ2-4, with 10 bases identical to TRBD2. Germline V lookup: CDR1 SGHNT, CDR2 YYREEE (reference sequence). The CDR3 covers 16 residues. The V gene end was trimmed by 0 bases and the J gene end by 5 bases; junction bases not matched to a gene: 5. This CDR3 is CASSLDSGRAQNIQYF. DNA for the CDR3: TGTGCCAGCAGCTTGGACAGCGGGAGGGCTCAAAACATTCAGTACTTC.

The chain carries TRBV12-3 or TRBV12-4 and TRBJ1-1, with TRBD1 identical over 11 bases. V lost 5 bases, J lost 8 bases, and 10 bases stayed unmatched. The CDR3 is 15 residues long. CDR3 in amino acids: CASSARTGGPLEAFF. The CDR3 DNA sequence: TGTGCCAGCAGTGCAAGGACAGGGGGCCCTTTGGAAGCTTTCTTT.

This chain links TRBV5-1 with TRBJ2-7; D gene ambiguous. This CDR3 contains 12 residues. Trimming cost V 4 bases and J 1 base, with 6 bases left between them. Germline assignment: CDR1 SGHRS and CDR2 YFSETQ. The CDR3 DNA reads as TGCGCCAGCAGCGCTACTTCCTACGAGCAGTACTTC. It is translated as CASSATSYEQYF. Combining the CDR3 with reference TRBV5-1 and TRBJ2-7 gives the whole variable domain KAGVTQTPRYLIKTRGQQVTLSCSPISGHRSVSWYQQTPGQGLQFLFEYFSETQRNKGNFPGRFSGRQFSNSRSEMNVSTLELGDSALYLCASSATSYEQYFGPGTRLTVT.